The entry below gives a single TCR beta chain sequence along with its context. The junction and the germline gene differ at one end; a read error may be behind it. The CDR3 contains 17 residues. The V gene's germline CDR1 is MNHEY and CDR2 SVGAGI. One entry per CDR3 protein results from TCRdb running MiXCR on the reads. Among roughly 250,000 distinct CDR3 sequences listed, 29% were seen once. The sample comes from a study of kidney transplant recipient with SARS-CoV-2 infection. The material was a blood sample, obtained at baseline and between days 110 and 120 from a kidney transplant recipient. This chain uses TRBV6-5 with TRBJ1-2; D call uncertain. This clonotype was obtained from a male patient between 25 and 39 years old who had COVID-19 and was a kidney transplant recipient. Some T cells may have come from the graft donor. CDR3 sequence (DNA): TGTGCCAGCAGTTTGCGTGCGGAATGTAGAAAGACCTATGGCTACGCCTTC. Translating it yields CASSLRAECRKTYGYAF.